This T cell receptor (beta chain) was captured by sequencing in a study of T-cell memory formation after mild COVID-19. Study summary: Each donor largely had its own TCR clusters.

TCRdb passed the 5' RACE reads through MiXCR, listing each CDR3 protein once. In the table there are approximately 52,000 distinct CDR3 sequences, over 8.5% of which are singletons. Only a few counts were recorded for this clonotype. Its antigen is undetermined. Study-level findings and limits: Largely, contracting CD4+ clones fell within CM and EM, and contracting CD8+ clones within EMRA. Cross-reactive memory apparently joined, as some responding clones appeared in pre-infection memory.

The clonotype originates from an adult woman who had mild COVID-19 (a few samples of this study predate the infection). Cell type and time point are not known. Material: PBMCs or a T cell subset sorted from them (not recorded which).

CDR3 loop: CASSPTRTSKNTEAFF. CDR3 bases: TGTGCCAGCTCACCCACCCGGACCTCGAAGAACACTGAAGCTTTCTTT. The chain employs TRBV18 and TRBJ1-1, with D unresolved. Trimming pared 3 bases from V and 1 base from J, leaving 15 bases between. The CDR3 spans 16 residues. Germline V gene lookup returns CDR1 KGHSH and CDR2 LQKENI. Filled out from reference TRBV18 and TRBJ1-1, the complete variable domain reads NAGVMQNPRHLVRRRGQEARLRCSPMKGHSHVYWYRQLPEEGLKFMVYLQKENIIDESGMPKERFSAEFPKEGPSILRIQQVVRGDSAAYFCASSPTRTSKNTEAFFGQGTRLTVV.